Below are 16 T cell receptor beta chains sequenced from a single sample in a study of T cell changes during pregnancy in multiple sclerosis. Data came from immunoSEQ multiplex PCR; TCRdb stores just in-frame clones and leaves some out. The sample contains tens of thousands of clones, around 94% of which appear only once. Sequencing was performed on peripheral blood, taken in the third trimester of pregnancy. These receptors all come from a female donor with multiple sclerosis, enrolled in a pregnancy study.

The rearrangement uses TRBV18 and TRBJ2-1; 8 bases are a match to TRBD1. V lost 1 base and J lost 7; bases outside the gene matches: 6. This CDR3 is built from 15 residues. The germline V gene encodes CDR1 KGHSH and CDR2 LQKENI. CDR3 amino acids: CASSPLRTGYNEQFF. The CDR3 nucleotides read TGTGCCAGCTCACCACTAAGGACAGGGTATAATGAGCAGTTCTTC.

This chain uses TRBV5-1 with TRBJ2-3, with 7 positions matching TRBD2. The germline V gene encodes CDR1 SGHRS and CDR2 YFSETQ. Trimming cost V 5 bases and J 2 bases; bases outside gene matches: 5. The length of the CDR3 is 14 residues. The CDR3: CASRSGGFTDTQYF. In nucleotides, the CDR3 is TGCGCCAGCAGGTCCGGGGGGTTCACAGATACGCAGTATTTT.

The V gene is TRBV19, the J gene TRBJ1-5; D perhaps matches TRBD1 (5 bases). The CDR3 contains 15 residues. V shed 4 bases and J shed 3 bases, with 13 bases lying between them. Germline loops: CDR1 LNHDA, CDR2 SQIVND (reference sequence). The CDR3 region is CASSTRKGLNQPQHF. CDR3 in DNA: TGTGCCAGTAGTACGAGGAAGGGACTCAATCAGCCCCAGCATTTT.

The chain combines TRBV19 with TRBJ2-3; weak D call: TRBD2 (7 bases). V lost 6 bases and J lost 2, with 9 bases in between. Per germline, CDR1 LNHDA and CDR2 SQIVND (reference sequence). The CDR3 loop spans 13 amino acids. The CDR3 is CASRRGLTDTQYF. DNA of the CDR3: TGTGCCAGTAGGCGGGGGCTCACAGATACGCAGTATTTT.

This clone was recorded once. The rearrangement links TRBV10-3 to TRBJ2-5; perhaps TRBD1 as D (6 bases). V was clipped by 10 bases and J by 4 bases, with 31 bases between them. The CDR3 extends over 18 amino acids. In germline, CDR1 is ENHRY, CDR2 SYGVKD. CDR3 coding DNA: TGTGCCACGAAAAGAAAACCCGAGGACAGCTTAGGGGGAGAGACCCAGTACTTC. It specifies CATKRKPEDSLGGETQYF.

The rearrangement uses TRBV6-1 and TRBJ1-2, with D perhaps matching TRBD1 (5 bases). The ends were cut back, 8 bases at V and 8 bases at J, with 18 bases in the middle. The CDR3 is 13 amino acids. The V gene's germline CDR1 is MNHNS and CDR2 SASEGT. The chain's CDR3 is CASDQGGSLGYTF. CDR3 bases: TGTGCCAGCGACCAGGGCGGAAGTTTGGGCTACACCTTC.

This chain joins TRBV27 and TRBJ2-1, with a possible D match to TRBD2 (6 bases). Per germline, CDR1 MNHEY and CDR2 SMNVEV (reference sequence). CDR3 length: 11 amino acids. The CDR3 DNA reads as TGTGCTGCGGGATCCTACAATGAGCAGTTCTTC. Its translation is CAAGSYNEQFF.

V gene TRBV30 combines with J gene TRBJ1-5; the match to TRBD1 covers 8 bases. V trimming: 0 bases; J trimming: 7 bases; junction bases outside the gene matches: 2. The CDR3 covers 13 residues. The germline CDR1 and CDR2 sequences are GTSNPN and SVGIG (reference sequence). The CDR3 DNA is TGTGCCTGGAGTGTACAGGGGGGCCAGCCCCAGCATTTT. This translates into CAWSVQGGQPQHF.

With regard to this clone: One end of the junction does not line up with germline, which may come from a read error. The V call is TRBV5-4, the J call TRBJ2-7; 15 bases match TRBD2. The V gene's germline CDR1 is SGHNT and CDR2 YYREEE (reference sequence). The CDR3 totals 17 residues. The CDR3 DNA reads TGTGCCACCAGCAGATCCGGGACTAGCGGGGGGACCTACGAGCAGTACTTC. Its protein product is CATSRSGTSGGTYEQYF.

The chain has TRBV9 and TRBJ1-1, with 10 bases aligning to TRBD1. The trim removed 4 bases at V and 4 bases at J, leaving 7 bases unmatched. Germline CDR1 reads SGDLS; CDR2 reads YYNGEE. The CDR3 has 15 residues. The CDR3 sequence is CASSPGTGAGTEAFF. CDR3 in DNA: TGTGCCAGCAGCCCTGGGACAGGGGCTGGCACTGAAGCTTTCTTT. Filled out from reference TRBV9 and TRBJ1-1, the complete variable domain reads DSGVTQTPKHLITATGQRVTLRCSPRSGDLSVYWYQQSLDQGLQFLIQYYNGEERAKGNILERFSAQQFPDLHSELNLSSLELGDSALYFCASSPGTGAGTEAFFGQGTRLTVV.

The V gene is TRBV4-2, the J gene TRBJ1-5, with D uncertain. CDR1 and CDR2 from the germline V gene are LGHNA and YNFKEQ. The CDR3 totals 15 residues. V was clipped by 2 bases and J by 6 bases, with 14 bases between them. The CDR3 nucleotides are TGTGCCAGCAGCCAATTGCCCGGGAGTAGTCAGCCCCAGCATTTT. Translating it yields CASSQLPGSSQPQHF.

This chain uses TRBV11-3 with TRBJ1-2; 10 bases line up with TRBD1. V shed 3 bases, J shed 8 bases, and the junction held 3 bases outside the gene matches. This CDR3 comprises 13 residues. Germline loops: CDR1 SGHNT, CDR2 YENEEA. In DNA form, the CDR3 reads TGTGCCAGCAGCTTTGGGACAGGGGACGGCTACACCTTC. This codes for CASSFGTGDGYTF.

This clone came up once. V is TRBV7-3 and J is TRBJ2-2; 9 positions agree with TRBD1. The CDR3 sequence is 17 residues long. V shed 2 bases and J 7 bases; nucleotides not matched to a gene: 11. From germline, CDR1 is SGHTA and CDR2 FQGTGA. The CDR3: CASSLVSDRGGGGELFF. The CDR3 region has the DNA TGTGCCAGCAGCTTAGTCTCGGACAGGGGAGGAGGCGGGGAGCTGTTTTTT.

The chain joins TRBV5-5 to TRBJ1-5; 7 bases line up with TRBD1. From germline, CDR1 is SGHKS and CDR2 YYEKEE (reference sequence). The CDR3 contains 14 residues. V dropped 4 bases and J dropped 6; count of bases not matched to a gene: 7. The CDR3 loop reads CASSLDRVGQPQHF. CDR3 bases: TGTGCCAGCAGCCTTGACAGGGTCGGTCAGCCCCAGCATTTT.

The rearrangement links TRBV13 to TRBJ2-5; TRBD1 is a possible D gene (6 bases). V was cut by 2 bases and J by 2 bases, with 9 bases left in between. CDR3 length equals 14 residues. CDR1 is PRHDT, CDR2 FYEKMQ, per germline (reference sequence). This CDR3 reads CASSLRTVQETQYF. The CDR3 DNA sequence: TGTGCCAGCAGCTTACGGACAGTGCAAGAGACCCAGTACTTC.

The chain uses TRBV6-1 and TRBJ2-6, with D tentatively TRBD2 (7 bases). Trimming cost V 7 bases and J 3 bases, with 13 bases left between them. Germline lookup yields CDR1 MNHNS and CDR2 SASEGT. CDR3 length: 15 residues. The CDR3 protein is CASKGGAGGANVLTF. In nucleotides, the CDR3 is TGTGCCAGCAAGGGGGGGGCAGGTGGGGCCAACGTCCTGACTTTC.